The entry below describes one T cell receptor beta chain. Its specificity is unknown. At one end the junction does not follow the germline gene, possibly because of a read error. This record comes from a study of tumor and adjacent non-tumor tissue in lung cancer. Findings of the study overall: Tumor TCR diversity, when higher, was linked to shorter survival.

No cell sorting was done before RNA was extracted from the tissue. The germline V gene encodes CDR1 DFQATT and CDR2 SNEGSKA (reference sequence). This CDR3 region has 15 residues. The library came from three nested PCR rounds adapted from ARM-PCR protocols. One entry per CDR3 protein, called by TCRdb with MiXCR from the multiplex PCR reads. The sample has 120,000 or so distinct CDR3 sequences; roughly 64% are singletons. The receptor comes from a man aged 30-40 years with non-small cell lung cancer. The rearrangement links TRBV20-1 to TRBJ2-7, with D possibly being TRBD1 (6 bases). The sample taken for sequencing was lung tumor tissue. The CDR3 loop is CNARGGGPTSYEQYF. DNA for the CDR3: TGCAATGCTAGAGGGGGTGGCCCGACCTCCTACGAGCAGTACTTC.